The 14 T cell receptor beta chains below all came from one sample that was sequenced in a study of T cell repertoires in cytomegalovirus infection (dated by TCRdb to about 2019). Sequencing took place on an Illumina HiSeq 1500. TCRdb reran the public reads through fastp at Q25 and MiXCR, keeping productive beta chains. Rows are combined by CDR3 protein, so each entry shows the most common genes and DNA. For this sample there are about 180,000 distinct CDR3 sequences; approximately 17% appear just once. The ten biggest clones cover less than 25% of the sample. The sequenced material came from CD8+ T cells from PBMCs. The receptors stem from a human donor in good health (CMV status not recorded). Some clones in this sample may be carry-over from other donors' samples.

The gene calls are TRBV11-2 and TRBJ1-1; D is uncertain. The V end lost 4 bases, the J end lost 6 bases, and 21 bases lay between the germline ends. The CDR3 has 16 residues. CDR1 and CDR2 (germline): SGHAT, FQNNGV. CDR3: CASSSRAKGWVAEAFF. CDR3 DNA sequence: TGTGCCAGCAGCTCGCGGGCCAAGGGTTGGGTCGCTGAAGCTTTCTTT. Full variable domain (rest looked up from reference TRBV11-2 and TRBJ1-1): EAGVAQSPRYKIIEKRQSVAFWCNPISGHATLYWYQQILGQGPKLLIQFQNNGVVDDSQLPKDRFSAERLKGVDSTLKIQPAKLEDSAVYLCASSSRAKGWVAEAFFGQGTRLTVV.

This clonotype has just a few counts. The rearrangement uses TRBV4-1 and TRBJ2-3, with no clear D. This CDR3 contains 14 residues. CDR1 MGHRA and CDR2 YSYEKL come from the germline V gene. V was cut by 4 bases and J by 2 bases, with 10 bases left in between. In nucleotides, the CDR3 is TGCGCCAGCAGCCTCGGCCCGGTCACAGATACGCAGTATTTT. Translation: CASSLGPVTDTQYF.

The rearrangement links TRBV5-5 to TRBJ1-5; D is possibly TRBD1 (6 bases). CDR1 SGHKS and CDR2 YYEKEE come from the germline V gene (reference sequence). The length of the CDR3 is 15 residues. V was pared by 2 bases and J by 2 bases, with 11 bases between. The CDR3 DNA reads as TGTGCCAGCAGCTTACGGCCAGGGGGCAATCAGCCCCAGCATTTT. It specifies CASSLRPGGNQPQHF.

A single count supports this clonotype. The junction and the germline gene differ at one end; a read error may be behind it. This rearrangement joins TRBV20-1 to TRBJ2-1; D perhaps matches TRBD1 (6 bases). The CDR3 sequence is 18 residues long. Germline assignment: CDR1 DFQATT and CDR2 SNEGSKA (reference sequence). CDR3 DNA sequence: TGCAGTGCTAGAGAGACGGCCAGGGGCGGTCGCTACTACTATGAGCAGTTCTTC. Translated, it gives CSARETARGGRYYYEQFF.

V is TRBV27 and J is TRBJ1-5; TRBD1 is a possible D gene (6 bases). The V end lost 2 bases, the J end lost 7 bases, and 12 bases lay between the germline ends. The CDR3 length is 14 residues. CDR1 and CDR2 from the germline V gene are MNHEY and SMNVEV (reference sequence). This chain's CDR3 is CASSLTGSQQPQHF. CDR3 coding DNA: TGTGCCAGCAGTTTAACAGGGTCTCAGCAGCCCCAGCATTTT.

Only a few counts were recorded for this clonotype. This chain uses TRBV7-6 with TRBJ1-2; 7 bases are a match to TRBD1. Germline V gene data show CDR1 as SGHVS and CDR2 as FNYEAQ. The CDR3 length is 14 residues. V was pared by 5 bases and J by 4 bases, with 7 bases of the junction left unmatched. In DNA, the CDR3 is TGTGCCAGCAGCCTAATGACAGGGACCTATGGCTACACCTTC. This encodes CASSLMTGTYGYTF.

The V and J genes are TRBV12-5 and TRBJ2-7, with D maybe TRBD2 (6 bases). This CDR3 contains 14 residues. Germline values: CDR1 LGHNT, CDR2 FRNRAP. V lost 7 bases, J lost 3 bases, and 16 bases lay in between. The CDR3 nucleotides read TGTGCTAGTGCCCAAACGGGCGGGAACTACGAGCAGTACTTC. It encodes CASAQTGGNYEQYF. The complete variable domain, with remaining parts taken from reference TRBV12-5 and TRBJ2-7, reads DARVTQTPRHKVTEMGQEVTMRCQPILGHNTVFWYRQTMMQGLELLAYFRNRAPLDDSGMPKDRFSAEMPDATLATLKIQPSEPRDSAVYFCASAQTGGNYEQYFGPGTRLTVT.

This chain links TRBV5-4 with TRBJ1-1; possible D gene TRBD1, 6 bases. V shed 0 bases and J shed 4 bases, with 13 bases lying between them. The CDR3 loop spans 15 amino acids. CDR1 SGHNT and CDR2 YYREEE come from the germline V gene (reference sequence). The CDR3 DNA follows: TGTGCCAGCAGCTTGGAGGGGGGGACCGGCACTGAAGCTTTCTTT. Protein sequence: CASSLEGGTGTEAFF.

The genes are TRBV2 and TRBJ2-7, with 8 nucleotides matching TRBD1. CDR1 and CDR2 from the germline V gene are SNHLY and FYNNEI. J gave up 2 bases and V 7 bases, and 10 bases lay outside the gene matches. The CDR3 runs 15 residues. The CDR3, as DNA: TGTGCCAGCAAACCTGGACAGGGCCCTCCCTACGAGCAGTACTTC. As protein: CASKPGQGPPYEQYF.

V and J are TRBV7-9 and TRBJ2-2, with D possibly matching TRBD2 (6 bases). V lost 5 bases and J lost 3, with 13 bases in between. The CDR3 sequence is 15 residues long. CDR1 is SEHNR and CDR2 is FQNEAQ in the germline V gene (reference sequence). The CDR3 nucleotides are TGTGCCAGCAGCGCCCGGGAGCCCTACACCGGGGAGCTGTTTTTT. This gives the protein CASSAREPYTGELFF.

This CDR3 reads CASSLSDNSPLHF. The CDR3 DNA follows: TGTGCCAGCAGTTTATCGGACAATTCACCCCTCCACTTT. This chain connects TRBV28 to TRBJ1-6; unclear D gene. The CDR3 length is 13 residues. Germline CDR1 and CDR2: MDHEN and SYDVKM. V lost 1 base and J 7 bases, leaving 5 bases between the germline ends.

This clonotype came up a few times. CDR3 DNA: TGTGCCAGCAGCTCCCGTGCTACAGATACGCAGTATTTT. Its protein is CASSSRATDTQYF. This sequence joins TRBV7-2 and TRBJ2-3; no firm D call. The V end was cut by 4 bases, the J end by 3 bases, with 8 bases between. The CDR3 contains 13 residues. The germline gives CDR1 SGHTA, CDR2 FQGNSA. Full variable domain (rest looked up from reference TRBV7-2 and TRBJ2-3): GAGVSQSPSNKVTEKGKDVELRCDPISGHTALYWYRQSLGQGLEFLIYFQGNSAPDKSGLPSDRFSAERTGGSVSTLTIQRTQQEDSAVYLCASSSRATDTQYFGPGTRLTVL.

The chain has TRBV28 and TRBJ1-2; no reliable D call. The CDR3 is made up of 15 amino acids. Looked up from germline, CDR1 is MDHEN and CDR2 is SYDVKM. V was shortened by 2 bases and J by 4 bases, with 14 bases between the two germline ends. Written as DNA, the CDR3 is TGTGCCAGCAGTTTAGACGTGCAAGACGGCTATGGCTACACCTTC. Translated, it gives CASSLDVQDGYGYTF.

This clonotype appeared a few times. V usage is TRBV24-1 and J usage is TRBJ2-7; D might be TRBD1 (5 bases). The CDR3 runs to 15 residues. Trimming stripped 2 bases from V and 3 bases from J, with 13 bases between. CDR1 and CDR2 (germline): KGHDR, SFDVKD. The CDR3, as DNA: TGTGCCACCAGTGATTCGGGCAGGGTTCACTACGAGCAGTACTTC. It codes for CATSDSGRVHYEQYF.